A single sample gave rise to the 15 T cell receptor beta chains below, sequenced in a study of T cells in Graves' hyperthyroidism and ophthalmopathy. Authors of the study amplified TCR beta CDR3 regions from RNA transcripts. HTBI primers were the set used in a first-round RT-PCR of the TCR CDR3. Via MiXCR, TCRdb re-called the multiplex PCR reads, giving one row per CDR3 protein. The sample records around 600,000 distinct CDR3 sequences, 45% being singletons. Sequenced: peripheral blood or thyroid tissue (not recorded which). Source of these receptors: an adult man with Graves' disease, either hyperthyroidism or ophthalmopathy (not recorded which).

The J gene is TRBJ1-3, the V gene TRBV7-9; tentative D call: TRBD1 (5 bases). V was pared by 2 bases and J by 9 bases, with 8 bases between. Germline values: CDR1 SEHNR, CDR2 FQNEAQ (reference sequence). There are 12 residues in the CDR3. The CDR3 here is CASSLMGRTIYF. The CDR3 nucleotides read TGTGCCAGCAGCTTAATGGGACGCACCATATATTTT.

This clonotype was observed a handful of times. V and J are TRBV20-1 and TRBJ2-7; D call uncertain. The CDR3 contains 13 residues. V was pared by 5 bases and J by 0 bases, with 11 bases between. Germline CDR1 and CDR2: DFQATT and SNEGSKA (reference sequence). Written as DNA, the CDR3 is TGCAGTGCTTTACTTTATAGCTCCTACGAGCAGTACTTC. Translation gives CSALLYSSYEQYF.

This clonotype came up many times. The chain has TRBV2 and TRBJ1-1; D is possibly TRBD1 (5 bases). Germline CDR1 SNHLY, CDR2 FYNNEI. The CDR3 is 14 residues long. V dropped 6 bases and J dropped 10 bases, with 21 bases sitting between them. DNA of the CDR3: TGTGCCAGCAGACAGGACCCCGAGTCTCGGAGAGCTTTCTTT. Translating it yields CASRQDPESRRAFF.

This clonotype was picked up many times. V gene TRBV7-8 combines with J gene TRBJ1-5, with D perhaps TRBD1 (5 bases). Trimming stripped 4 bases from V and 13 bases from J, with 17 bases between. Germline-derived CDR1 and CDR2 are SGHVS and FQNEAQ. The CDR3 length is 13 residues. The CDR3 DNA reads as TGTGCCAGCAGCTCCTCTTTACCGGGACGGCAGCATTTT. It is translated as CASSSSLPGRQHF.

A few counts support this clonotype. V gene TRBV10-2 combines with J gene TRBJ2-5; D is unclear. The length of the CDR3 is 12 residues. The V end was cut by 1 base, the J end by 5 bases, with 5 bases between. Germline-derived CDR1 and CDR2 are WSHSY and SAAADI. This CDR3 reads CASSELSETQYF. The CDR3 nucleotides are TGCGCCAGCAGTGAGTTAAGTGAGACCCAGTACTTC.

The chain is built from TRBV2 and TRBJ1-5; perhaps TRBD1 as D (5 bases). Trimming removed 5 bases from V and 0 bases from J, with 17 bases in between. Looked up from germline, CDR1 is SNHLY and CDR2 is FYNNEI. There are 17 residues in the CDR3. The CDR3 here is CASSQHPGRYSNQPQHF. The DNA for the CDR3 is TGTGCCAGCAGTCAACACCCGGGACGGTATAGCAATCAGCCCCAGCATTTT. Filled out from reference TRBV2 and TRBJ1-5, the complete variable domain reads EPEVTQTPSHQVTQMGQEVILRCVPISNHLYFYWYRQILGQKVEFLVSFYNNEISEKSEIFDDQFSVERPDGSNFTLKIRSTKLEDSAMYFCASSQHPGRYSNQPQHFGDGTRLSIL.

In the case of this clonotype: A single base separates this from a much larger clone, so it may be a read error. The V gene is TRBV7-2, the J gene TRBJ1-4, with D hard to call. Germline V gene lookup returns CDR1 SGHTA and CDR2 FQGNSA. The CDR3 consists of 16 residues. V lost 3 bases, J lost 2 bases, and 13 bases lay in between. CDR3 DNA sequence: TGTGCCAGCAGCTTCGAAAGGGTAATCACTAATGAAAAACTGTTTTTT. It codes for CASSFERVITNEKLFF.

This clonotype was picked up many times. This sequence joins TRBV9 and TRBJ1-6, with TRBD1 as a possible D gene (5 bases). CDR3 length equals 15 residues. Trimming pared 4 bases from V and 9 bases from J, leaving 17 bases between. Germline V gene sequence: CDR1 SGDLS, CDR2 YYNGEE. Written as DNA, the CDR3 is TGTGCCAGCAGCAACGGGGGTGCAAAACCTTCACCCCTCCACTTT. This gives the protein CASSNGGAKPSPLHF. Full variable domain (remainder filled in from reference TRBV9 and TRBJ1-6): DSGVTQTPKHLITATGQRVTLRCSPRSGDLSVYWYQQSLDQGLQFLIQYYNGEERAKGNILERFSAQQFPDLHSELNLSSLELGDSALYFCASSNGGAKPSPLHFGNGTRLTVT.

In this sample, this clonotype turned up many times. The V gene is TRBV29-1, the J gene TRBJ1-2, with D possibly being TRBD1 (5 bases). The CDR3 is 16 residues long. Germline V gives CDR1 SQVTM, CDR2 ANQGSEA. V lost 0 bases, J lost 4 bases, and 18 bases lay in between. As DNA, the CDR3 is TGCAGCGTTGAAGATTCTCACGGCAGGGTAGGCTATGGCTACACCTTC. It encodes CSVEDSHGRVGYGYTF.

This clonotype was observed a few times. The chain employs TRBV7-4 and TRBJ2-5; 9 bases line up with TRBD1. Germline loops: CDR1 SGHVT, CDR2 SQSDAQ. The CDR3 loop spans 14 amino acids. Unmatched junction bases numbered 7, after V lost 8 bases and J lost 3 bases. The CDR3 region has the DNA TGTGCCAGCGCACGAACAGGGGGCGAAGAGACCCAGTACTTC. This translates into CASARTGGEETQYF.

At least ten counts were recorded for this clonotype. This chain connects TRBV15 to TRBJ1-1; D uncertain. CDR1 is LNHNV and CDR2 is YYDKDF in the germline V gene (reference sequence). Trimming cost V 6 bases and J 0 bases, with 11 bases left between them. The CDR3 is made up of 14 amino acids. The CDR3 DNA reads TGTGCCACCAGTTACGAGGCCCTGAACACTGAAGCTTTCTTT. Translating gives CATSYEALNTEAFF.

This clonotype was recorded at least ten times. The chain is built from TRBV2 and TRBJ1-1; D possibly corresponds to TRBD1 (5 bases). The CDR3 runs to 15 residues. Trimming pared 1 base from V and 5 bases from J, leaving 14 bases between. Germline CDR1 is SNHLY and CDR2 is FYNNEI. This CDR3 reads CASSEDQGSGTEAFF. CDR3 nucleotide sequence: TGTGCCAGCAGTGAAGATCAGGGTAGCGGTACTGAAGCTTTCTTT.

This clonotype was recorded a few times. The chain combines TRBV9 with TRBJ2-7; 8 nucleotides agree with TRBD2. V was pared by 4 bases and J by 2 bases, with 5 bases of the junction left unmatched. The length of the CDR3 is 14 residues. Germline values: CDR1 SGDLS, CDR2 YYNGEE. The CDR3 nucleotides read TGTGCCAGCAGCAGAGGTAGCGGGACCTACGAGCAGTACTTC. As protein: CASSRGSGTYEQYF.

V and J are TRBV19 and TRBJ1-2; tentatively, D is TRBD1 (5 bases). CDR3 size: 16 residues. The V gene's germline CDR1 is LNHDA and CDR2 SQIVND (reference sequence). Trimming left V 4 bases short and J 1 base short, with 16 bases between. CDR3 residues: CASSTLPGRNNYGYTF. The CDR3 nucleotides are TGTGCCAGTAGTACCCTTCCGGGACGGAATAACTATGGCTACACCTTC.

This clonotype showed up just once. The chain recombines TRBV29-1 with TRBJ2-5, with TRBD1 as a possible D gene (6 bases). The germline gives CDR1 SQVTM, CDR2 ANQGSEA. The V end was cut by 7 bases, the J end by 9 bases, with 21 bases between. The CDR3 totals 13 residues. CDR3 sequence reads: CSARVQGDQPQYF. CDR3 nucleotide sequence: TGCAGCGCCCGAGTACAGGGAGATCAGCCCCAGTACTTC.